This TCR beta chain was recovered during a study of blood T cell repertoires in COVID-19. The table came from immunoSEQ multiplex PCR; TCRdb's copy has only in-frame clones and leaves some out. The sample gives about 130,000 clones, more than 75% of which show up once; 5% to 6% is in the top ten. The CDR3 spans 15 residues. V was pared by 2 bases and J by 8 bases, with 19 bases between. The germline V gene has CDR1 SGHRS and CDR2 YFSETQ. The receptor comes from a human donor in a cohort sampled during active COVID-19. Sequenced input: peripheral blood. The rearrangement uses TRBV5-1 and TRBJ1-2; maybe TRBD1 (5 bases). The CDR3 loop is CASSFSLGGGRGYTF. CDR3 bases: TGCGCCAGCAGCTTCTCTCTCGGCGGGGGTCGCGGCTACACCTTC.